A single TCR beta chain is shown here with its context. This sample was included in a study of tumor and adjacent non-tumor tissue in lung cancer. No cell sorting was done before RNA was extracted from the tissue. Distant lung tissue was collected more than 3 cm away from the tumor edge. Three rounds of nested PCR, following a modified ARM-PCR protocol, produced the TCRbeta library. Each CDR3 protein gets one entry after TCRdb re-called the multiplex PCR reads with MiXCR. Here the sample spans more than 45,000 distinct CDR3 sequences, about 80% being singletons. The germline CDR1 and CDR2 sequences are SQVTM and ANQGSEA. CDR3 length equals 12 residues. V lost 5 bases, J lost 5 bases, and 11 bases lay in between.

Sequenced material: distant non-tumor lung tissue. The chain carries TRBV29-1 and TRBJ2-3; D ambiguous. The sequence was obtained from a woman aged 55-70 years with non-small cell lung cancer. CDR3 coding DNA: TGCAGCGTTACAGTGATGGTAGATACGCAGTATTTT. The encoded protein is CSVTVMVDTQYF.